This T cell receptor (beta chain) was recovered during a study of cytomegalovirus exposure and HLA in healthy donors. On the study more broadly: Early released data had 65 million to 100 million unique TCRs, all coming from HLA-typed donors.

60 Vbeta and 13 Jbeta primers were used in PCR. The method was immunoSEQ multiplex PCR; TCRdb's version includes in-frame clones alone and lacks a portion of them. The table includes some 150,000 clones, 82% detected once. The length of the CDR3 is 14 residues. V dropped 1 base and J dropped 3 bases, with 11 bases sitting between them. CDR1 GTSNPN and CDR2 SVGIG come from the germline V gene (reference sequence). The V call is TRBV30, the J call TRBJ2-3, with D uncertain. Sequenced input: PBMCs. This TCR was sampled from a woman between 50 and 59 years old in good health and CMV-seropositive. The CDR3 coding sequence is TGTGCCTGGAGTGCTCGACTGGTAACAGATACGCAGTATTTT. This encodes CAWSARLVTDTQYF.